This T cell receptor beta chain derives from a study of blood T cell repertoires in COVID-19. The trim removed 3 bases at V and 5 bases at J, leaving 10 bases unmatched. CDR1 and CDR2 from the germline V gene are LNHDA and SQIVND (reference sequence). CDR3 size: 17 residues. Data came from immunoSEQ multiplex PCR; TCRdb stores just in-frame clones and leaves some out. This table holds 250,000 to 300,000 clones, approximately 93% found once. Specimen: peripheral blood. This TCR was sampled from a woman in her twenties or thirties with COVID-19, enrolled during active disease. The chain joins TRBV19 to TRBJ2-7; 13 bases align to TRBD2. For the CDR3, the DNA is TGTGCCAGTAGTATGATACTAGCGGGAGGGCCAAACGACGAGCAGTACTTC. Amino acid sequence: CASSMILAGGPNDEQYF.